This note documents a single TCR beta chain sequence. Repertoires were generated with immunoSEQ multiplex PCR, while TCRdb's copy carries only in-frame clones and drops some. The sample holds 75,000 to 100,000 clones; more than 70% are singletons and the top ten take less than 20%. V was shortened by 0 bases and J by 4 bases, with 13 bases between the two germline ends. The CDR3 is made up of 15 amino acids. Germline V gene lookup returns CDR1 KGHSH and CDR2 LQKENI. The sample comes from a study of blood T cell repertoires in COVID-19. Sequencing was performed on peripheral blood. J is TRBJ2-7 and V is TRBV18, with TRBD1 as a possible D gene (6 bases). The origin of this receptor is a human donor in a cohort sampled during active COVID-19. The CDR3 here is CASSPPGRGSYEQYF. In DNA form, the CDR3 reads TGTGCCAGCTCACCACCAGGCAGGGGAAGTTACGAGCAGTACTTC.